The count of the clone carrying this T cell receptor (beta chain) is one. Its target is not known. As for time point: blood 2 weeks post-SBRT. Treatment given: 15 Gy SBRT to primary tumor, nephrectomy 4 weeks later. Serial blood draws occurred at baseline and 2 and 4 weeks post-SBRT. The patient's renal cell carcinoma had clear cell pathology. The sample comes from a study of radiation and T cells in renal cell carcinoma. General observations from the study: Without pretreatment biopsies, baseline tumor clonotype presence was undetermined. Top tumor clonotypes rose in blood 2 weeks post-radiation, then contracted.

Here immunoSEQ multiplex PCR was the method, and the copy in TCRdb shows in-frame clones only, minus some. The sample contains some 120,000 clones, around 80% of which appear only once. The CDR3 sequence is 17 residues long. Germline lookup yields CDR1 SGHRS and CDR2 YFSETQ. Trimming cost V 2 bases and J 2 bases; bases outside gene matches: 5. The chain employs TRBV5-1 and TRBJ2-2; 11 nucleotides match TRBD2. This receptor was obtained from a man aged 50 or older with renal cell carcinoma. The sample was blood, taken from a patient whose treatment included radiotherapy and nephrectomy. The CDR3 loop reads CASSFQGLAANTGELFF. The DNA of the CDR3 is TGCGCCAGCAGCTTCCAGGGACTAGCGGCTAACACCGGGGAGCTGTTTTTT.